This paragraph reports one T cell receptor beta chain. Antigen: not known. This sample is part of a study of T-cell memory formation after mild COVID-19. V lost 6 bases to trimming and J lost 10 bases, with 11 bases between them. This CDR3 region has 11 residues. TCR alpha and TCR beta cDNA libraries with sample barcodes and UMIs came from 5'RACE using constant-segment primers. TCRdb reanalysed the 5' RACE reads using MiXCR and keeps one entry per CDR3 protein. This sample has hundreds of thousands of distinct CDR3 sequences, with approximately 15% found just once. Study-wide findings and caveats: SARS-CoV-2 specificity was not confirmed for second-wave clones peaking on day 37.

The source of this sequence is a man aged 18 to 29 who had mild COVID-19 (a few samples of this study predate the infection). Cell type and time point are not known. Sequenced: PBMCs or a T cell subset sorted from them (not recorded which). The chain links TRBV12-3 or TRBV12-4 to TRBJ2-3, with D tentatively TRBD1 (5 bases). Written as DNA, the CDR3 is TGTGCCAGCAGGGTGGGGCCAGCGCAGTATTTT. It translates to CASRVGPAQYF.